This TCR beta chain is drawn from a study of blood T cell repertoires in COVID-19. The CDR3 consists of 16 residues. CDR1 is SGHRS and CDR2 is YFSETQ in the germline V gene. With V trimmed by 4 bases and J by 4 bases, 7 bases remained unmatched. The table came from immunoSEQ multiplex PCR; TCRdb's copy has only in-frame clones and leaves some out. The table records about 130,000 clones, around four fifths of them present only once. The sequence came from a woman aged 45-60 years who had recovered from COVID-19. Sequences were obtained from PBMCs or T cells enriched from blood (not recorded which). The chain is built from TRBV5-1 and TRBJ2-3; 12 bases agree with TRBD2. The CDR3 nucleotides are TGCGCCAGCAGCCCACTAGCGGGGGGCCTCCCAGATACGCAGTATTTT. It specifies CASSPLAGGLPDTQYF. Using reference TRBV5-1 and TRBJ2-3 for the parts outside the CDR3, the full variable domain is KAGVTQTPRYLIKTRGQQVTLSCSPISGHRSVSWYQQTPGQGLQFLFEYFSETQRNKGNFPGRFSGRQFSNSRSEMNVSTLELGDSALYLCASSPLAGGLPDTQYFGPGTRLTVL.